Sequencing of this T cell receptor (beta chain) was carried out in a study of T cells after yellow fever vaccination. This clonotype was recorded a few times. By 5'RACE template switching, TCR cDNA was produced, with a universal primer site and UMIs added in the process. Via MiXCR, TCRdb re-called the 5' RACE reads, giving one row per CDR3 protein. The table shows some 340,000 distinct CDR3 sequences, with roughly 4.3% occurring only once. The origin of this receptor is a man aged 18 to 30 who received the YFV17D yellow fever vaccine. Material: PBMCs, obtained 5 days after the yellow fever booster vaccination.

Here the CDR3 DNA reads TGCGCCAGCAGCCCGCAGGGGACTGGCTATGGCTACACCTTC. Residues: CASSPQGTGYGYTF. This rearrangement joins TRBV5-1 to TRBJ1-2; the D gene is possibly TRBD1 (6 bases). Trimming took 4 bases from V and 4 from J, leaving 14 bases between them. CDR3 length: 14 residues. Germline V lookup: CDR1 SGHRS, CDR2 YFSETQ.